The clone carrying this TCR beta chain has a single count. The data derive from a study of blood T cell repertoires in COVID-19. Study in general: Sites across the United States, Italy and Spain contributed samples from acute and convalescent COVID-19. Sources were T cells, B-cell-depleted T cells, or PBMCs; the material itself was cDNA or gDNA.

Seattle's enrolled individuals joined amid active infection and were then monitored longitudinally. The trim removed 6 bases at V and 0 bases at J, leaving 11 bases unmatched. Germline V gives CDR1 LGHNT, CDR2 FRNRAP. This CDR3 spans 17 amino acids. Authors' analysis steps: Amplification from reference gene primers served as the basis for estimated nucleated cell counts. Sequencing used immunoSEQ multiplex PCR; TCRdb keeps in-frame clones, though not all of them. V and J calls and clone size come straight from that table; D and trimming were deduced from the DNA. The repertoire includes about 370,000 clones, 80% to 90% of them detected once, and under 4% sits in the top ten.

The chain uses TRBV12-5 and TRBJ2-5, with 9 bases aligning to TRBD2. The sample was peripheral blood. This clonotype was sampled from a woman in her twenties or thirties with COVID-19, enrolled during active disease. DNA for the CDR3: TGTGCTAGTGGCCTTACGACTAGCGGTTTGTACCAAGAGACCCAGTACTTC. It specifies CASGLTTSGLYQETQYF.